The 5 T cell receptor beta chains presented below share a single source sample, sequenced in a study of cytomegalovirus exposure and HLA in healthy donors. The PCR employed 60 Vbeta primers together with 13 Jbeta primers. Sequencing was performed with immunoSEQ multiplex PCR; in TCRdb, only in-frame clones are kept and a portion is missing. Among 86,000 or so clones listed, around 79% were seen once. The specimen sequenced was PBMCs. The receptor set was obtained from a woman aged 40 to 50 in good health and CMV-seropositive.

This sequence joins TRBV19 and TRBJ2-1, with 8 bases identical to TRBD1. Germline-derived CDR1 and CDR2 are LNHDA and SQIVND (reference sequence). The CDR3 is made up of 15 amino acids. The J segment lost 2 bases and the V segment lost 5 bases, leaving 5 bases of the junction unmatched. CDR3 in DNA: TGTGCCAGTAGTCCCGGGACAGGCCCCTACAATGAGCAGTTCTTC. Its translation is CASSPGTGPYNEQFF.

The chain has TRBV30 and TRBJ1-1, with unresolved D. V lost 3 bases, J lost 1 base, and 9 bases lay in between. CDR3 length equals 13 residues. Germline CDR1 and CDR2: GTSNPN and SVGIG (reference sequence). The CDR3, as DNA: TGTGCCTGGAGGGGCTTCAAGAACACTGAAGCTTTCTTT. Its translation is CAWRGFKNTEAFF.

CDR3 in DNA: TGTGCCAGCAGTGGAGAGGGGGCTTACGTTCAGCCCCAGCATTTT. This translates into CASSGEGAYVQPQHF. J is TRBJ1-5 and V is TRBV6-1, with TRBD1 matching over 7 bases. Trimming at V came to 4 bases and at J to 6 bases, leaving 9 bases not matched to a gene. CDR1 and CDR2 from the germline V gene are MNHNS and SASEGT. The CDR3 consists of 15 residues.

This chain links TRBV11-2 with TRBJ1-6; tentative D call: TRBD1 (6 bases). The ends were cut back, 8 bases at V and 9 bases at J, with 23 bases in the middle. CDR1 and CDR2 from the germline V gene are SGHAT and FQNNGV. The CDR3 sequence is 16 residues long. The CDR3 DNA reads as TGTGCCAGCGCTAGGCCGGGGGGCAGGGGTGGTTCACCCCTCCACTTT. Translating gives CASARPGGRGGSPLHF.

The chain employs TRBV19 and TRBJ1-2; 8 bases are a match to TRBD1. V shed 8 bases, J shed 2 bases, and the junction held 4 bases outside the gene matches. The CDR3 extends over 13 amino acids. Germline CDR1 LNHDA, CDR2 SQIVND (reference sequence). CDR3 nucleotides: TGTGCCAGTTGGACAGGGACAAACTATGGCTACACCTTC. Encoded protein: CASWTGTNYGYTF.